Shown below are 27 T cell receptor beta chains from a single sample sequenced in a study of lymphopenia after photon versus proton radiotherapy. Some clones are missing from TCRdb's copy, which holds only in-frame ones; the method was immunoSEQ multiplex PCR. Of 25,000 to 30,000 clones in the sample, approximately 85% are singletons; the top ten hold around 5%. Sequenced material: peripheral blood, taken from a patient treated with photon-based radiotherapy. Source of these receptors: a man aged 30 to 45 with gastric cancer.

For the CDR3, the DNA is TGTGCCAGCAGCTTCCTAGGCCCTGCTAGCGGGAGAACCCAAGAGACCCAGTACTTC. Translation gives CASSFLGPASGRTQETQYF. The rearrangement joins TRBV7-2 to TRBJ2-5, with 10 nucleotides matching TRBD2. The CDR3 totals 19 residues. Germline V lookup: CDR1 SGHTA, CDR2 FQGNSA. The ends lost 3 bases at V and 1 base at J; junction bases unmatched: 14.

This CDR3 is CASNQGPAEAFF. In nucleotides, the CDR3 is TGTGCCAGCAACCAGGGACCTGCTGAAGCTTTCTTT. The chain couples TRBV19 to TRBJ1-1; TRBD1 is a possible D gene (5 bases). CDR3 length equals 12 residues. CDR1 and CDR2 (germline): LNHDA, SQIVND (reference sequence). Trimming removed 9 bases from V and 6 bases from J, with 14 bases in between.

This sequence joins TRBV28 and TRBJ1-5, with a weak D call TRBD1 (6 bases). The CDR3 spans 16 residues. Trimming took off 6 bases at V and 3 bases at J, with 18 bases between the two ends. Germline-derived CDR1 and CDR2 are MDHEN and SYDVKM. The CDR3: CASSSDRRGYNQPQHF. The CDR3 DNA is TGTGCCAGCAGCTCGGACAGAAGGGGTTACAATCAGCCCCAGCATTTT.

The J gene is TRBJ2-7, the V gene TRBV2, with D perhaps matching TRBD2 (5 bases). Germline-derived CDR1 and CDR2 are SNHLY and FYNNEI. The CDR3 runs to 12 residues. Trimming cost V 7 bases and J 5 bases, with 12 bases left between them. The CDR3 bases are TGTGCCAGCATCCGGGGAAGAGACGAGCAGTACTTC. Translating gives CASIRGRDEQYF.

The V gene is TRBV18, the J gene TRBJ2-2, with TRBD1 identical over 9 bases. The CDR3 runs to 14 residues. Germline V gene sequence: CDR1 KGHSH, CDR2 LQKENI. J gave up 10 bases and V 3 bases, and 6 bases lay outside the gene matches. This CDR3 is CASSPRTGAEELFF. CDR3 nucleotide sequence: TGTGCCAGCTCACCCCGGACAGGGGCCGAGGAGCTGTTTTTT.

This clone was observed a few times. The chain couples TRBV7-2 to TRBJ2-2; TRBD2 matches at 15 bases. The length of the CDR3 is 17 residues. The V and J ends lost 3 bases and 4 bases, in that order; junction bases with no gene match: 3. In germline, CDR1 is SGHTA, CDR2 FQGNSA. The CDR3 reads CASSFWTSGRATGELFF. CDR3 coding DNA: TGTGCCAGCAGCTTTTGGACTAGCGGGAGGGCCACCGGGGAGCTGTTTTTT.

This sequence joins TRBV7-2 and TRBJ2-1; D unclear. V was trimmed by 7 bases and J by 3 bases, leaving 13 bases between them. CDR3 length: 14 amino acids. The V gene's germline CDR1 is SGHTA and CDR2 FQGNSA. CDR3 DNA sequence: TGTGCCAGCAAGAAAACCTCCGACTACAATGAGCAGTTCTTC. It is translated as CASKKTSDYNEQFF.

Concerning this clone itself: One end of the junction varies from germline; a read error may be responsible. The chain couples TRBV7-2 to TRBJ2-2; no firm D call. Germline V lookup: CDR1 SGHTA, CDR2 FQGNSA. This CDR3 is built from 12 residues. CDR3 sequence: CASGFNTGELFF. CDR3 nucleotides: TGTGCCAGCGGCTTTAACACCGGGGAGCTGTTTTTT.

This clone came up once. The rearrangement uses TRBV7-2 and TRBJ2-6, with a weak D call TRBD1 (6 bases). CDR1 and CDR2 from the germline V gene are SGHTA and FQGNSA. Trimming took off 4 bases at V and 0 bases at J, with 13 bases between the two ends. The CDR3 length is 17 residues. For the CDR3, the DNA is TGTGCCAGCAGCTCATTCACAGGGTTCTCTGGGGCCAACGTCCTGACTTTC. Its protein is CASSSFTGFSGANVLTF.

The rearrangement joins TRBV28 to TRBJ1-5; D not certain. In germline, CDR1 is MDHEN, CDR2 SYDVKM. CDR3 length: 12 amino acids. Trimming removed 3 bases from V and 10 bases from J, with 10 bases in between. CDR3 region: CASSFKALPQHF. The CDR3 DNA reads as TGTGCCAGCAGTTTTAAGGCTCTACCCCAGCATTTT.

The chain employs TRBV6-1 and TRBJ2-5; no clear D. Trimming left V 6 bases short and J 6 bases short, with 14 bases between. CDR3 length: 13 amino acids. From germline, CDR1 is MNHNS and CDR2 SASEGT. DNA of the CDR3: TGTGCCAGCAGGGTGGACGGCTTGAAGACCCAGTACTTC. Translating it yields CASRVDGLKTQYF.

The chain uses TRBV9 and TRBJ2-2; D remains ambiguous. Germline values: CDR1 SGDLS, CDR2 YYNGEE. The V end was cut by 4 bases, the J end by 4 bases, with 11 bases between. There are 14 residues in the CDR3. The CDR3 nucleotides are TGTGCCAGCAGCCCGAGGTGGCGCACCGGGGAGCTGTTTTTT. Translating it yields CASSPRWRTGELFF.

In nucleotides, the CDR3 is TGTGCCAGCAGTGAAAACGGGGGGAGCTCCTACAATGAGCAGTTCTTC. Encoded protein: CASSENGGSSYNEQFF. The chain carries TRBV2 and TRBJ2-1; 7 bases fit TRBD2. Germline loops: CDR1 SNHLY, CDR2 FYNNEI. J lost 0 bases, V lost 2 bases, and 4 bases had no gene match. CDR3 length: 16 residues.

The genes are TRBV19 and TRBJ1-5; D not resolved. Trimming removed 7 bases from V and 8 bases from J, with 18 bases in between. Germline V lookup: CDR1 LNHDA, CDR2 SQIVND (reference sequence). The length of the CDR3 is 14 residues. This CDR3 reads CASNDRTAGEPQHF. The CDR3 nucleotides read TGTGCCAGTAATGACCGTACGGCTGGGGAGCCCCAGCATTTT.

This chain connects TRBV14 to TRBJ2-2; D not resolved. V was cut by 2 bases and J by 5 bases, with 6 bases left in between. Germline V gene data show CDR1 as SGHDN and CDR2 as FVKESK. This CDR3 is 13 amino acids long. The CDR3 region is CASSQMSTGELFF. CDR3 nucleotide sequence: TGTGCCAGCAGCCAAATGAGTACCGGGGAGCTGTTTTTT.

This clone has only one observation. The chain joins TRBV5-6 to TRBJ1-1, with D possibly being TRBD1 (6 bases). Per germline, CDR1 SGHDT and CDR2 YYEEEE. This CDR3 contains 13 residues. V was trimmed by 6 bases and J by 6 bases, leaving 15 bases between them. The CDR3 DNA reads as TGTGCCAGCACCAGGGGATATTACGCTGAAGCTTTCTTT. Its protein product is CASTRGYYAEAFF.

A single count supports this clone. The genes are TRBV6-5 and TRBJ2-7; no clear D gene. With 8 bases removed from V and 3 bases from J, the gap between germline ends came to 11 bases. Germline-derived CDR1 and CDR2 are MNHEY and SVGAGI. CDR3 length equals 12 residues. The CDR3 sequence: CASHEPNYEQYF. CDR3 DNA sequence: TGTGCCAGCCACGAGCCGAACTACGAGCAGTACTTC.

For the CDR3, the DNA is TGTGCCAGCAGCCCCCGGTTTGGAAACACCATATATTTT. As protein: CASSPRFGNTIYF. The chain uses TRBV7-8 and TRBJ1-3, with unresolved D. The germline V gene encodes CDR1 SGHVS and CDR2 FQNEAQ. The length of the CDR3 is 13 residues. Between the trimmed V and J ends, which lost 5 bases and 3 bases, there was a span of 8 bases. Full variable domain (missing parts from reference TRBV7-8 and TRBJ1-3): GAGVSQSPRYKVAKRGQDVALRCDPISGHVSLFWYQQALGQGPEFLTYFQNEAQLDKSGLPSDRFFAERPEGSVSTLKIQRTQQEDSAVYLCASSPRFGNTIYFGEGSWLTVV.

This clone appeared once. The CDR3, as DNA: TGTGCCACTCAGGGGACTAGCGGGGGTTATGAGCAGTTCTTC. It translates to CATQGTSGGYEQFF. The chain uses TRBV25-1 and TRBJ2-1, with 14 bases lining up with TRBD2. Germline CDR1 is MGHDK and CDR2 is SYGVNS. Trimming cost V 10 bases and J 8 bases; bases outside gene matches: 7. The CDR3 extends over 14 amino acids.

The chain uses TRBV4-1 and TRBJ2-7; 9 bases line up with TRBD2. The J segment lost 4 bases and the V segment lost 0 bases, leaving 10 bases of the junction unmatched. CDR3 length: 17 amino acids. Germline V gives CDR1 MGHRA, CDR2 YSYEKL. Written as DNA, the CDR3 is TGCGCCAGCAGCCAAGAGGTCACAGGGGCGGGGGGGTACGAGCAGTACTTC. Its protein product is CASSQEVTGAGGYEQYF.

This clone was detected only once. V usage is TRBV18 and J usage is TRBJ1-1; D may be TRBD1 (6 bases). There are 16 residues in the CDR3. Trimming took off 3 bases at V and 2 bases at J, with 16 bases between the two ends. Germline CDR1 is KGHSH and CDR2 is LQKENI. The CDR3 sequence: CASSPIRDKRNTEAFF. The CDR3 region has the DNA TGTGCCAGCTCACCCATACGGGACAAGAGAAACACTGAAGCTTTCTTT.

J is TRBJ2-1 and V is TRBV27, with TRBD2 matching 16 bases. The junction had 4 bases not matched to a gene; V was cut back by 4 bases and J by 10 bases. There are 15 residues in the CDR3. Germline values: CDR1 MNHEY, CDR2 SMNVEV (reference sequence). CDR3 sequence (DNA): TGTGCCAGCAGTTCGGGACTAGCGGGAGGGCAAGAGCAGTTCTTC. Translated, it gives CASSSGLAGGQEQFF.

The CDR3 region is CASSSRTAASLHF. The CDR3 coding sequence is TGTGCCAGCAGCTCCCGGACGGCCGCGTCCCTCCACTTT. This chain joins TRBV7-8 and TRBJ1-6, with D hard to call. Germline CDR1 SGHVS, CDR2 FQNEAQ. The CDR3 contains 13 residues. V was trimmed by 4 bases and J by 14 bases, leaving 15 bases between them.

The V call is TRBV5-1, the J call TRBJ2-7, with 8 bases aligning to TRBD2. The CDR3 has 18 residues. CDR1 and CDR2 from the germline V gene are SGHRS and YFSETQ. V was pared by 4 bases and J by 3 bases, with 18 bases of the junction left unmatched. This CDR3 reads CASSARGAGDHTNYEQYF. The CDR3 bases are TGCGCCAGCAGCGCCCGGGGAGCGGGGGATCATACGAACTACGAGCAGTACTTC.

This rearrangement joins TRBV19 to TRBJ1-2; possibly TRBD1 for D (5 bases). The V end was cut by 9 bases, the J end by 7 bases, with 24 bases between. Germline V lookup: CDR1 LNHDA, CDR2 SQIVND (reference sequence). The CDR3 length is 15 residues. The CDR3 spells CASHKGMEPGSGYTF. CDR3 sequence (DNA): TGTGCCAGCCACAAGGGGATGGAGCCAGGGAGTGGCTACACCTTC.

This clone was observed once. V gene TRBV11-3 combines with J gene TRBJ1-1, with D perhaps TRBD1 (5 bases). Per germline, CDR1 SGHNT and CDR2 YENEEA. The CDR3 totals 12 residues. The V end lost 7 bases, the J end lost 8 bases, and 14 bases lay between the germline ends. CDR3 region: CASTSRAGEAFF. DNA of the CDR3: TGTGCCAGCACCTCGAGGGCAGGGGAAGCTTTCTTT.

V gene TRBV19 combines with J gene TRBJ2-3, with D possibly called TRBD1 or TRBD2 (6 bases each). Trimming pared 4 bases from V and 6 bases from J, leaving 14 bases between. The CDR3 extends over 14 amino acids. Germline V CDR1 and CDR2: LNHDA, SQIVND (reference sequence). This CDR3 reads CASSTGAHSDTQYF. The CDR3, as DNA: TGTGCCAGTAGTACGGGGGCGCATTCCGATACGCAGTATTTT.